Below, 27 T cell receptor beta chains from the same sample are listed, as sequenced in a study of OX40 agonist ivuxolimab in advanced cancers. This table comes from immunoSEQ multiplex PCR, and its TCRdb copy is limited to in-frame clones, with some not included. The sample comprises nearly 110,000 clones, just over 90% of which are singletons, and around 0.48% rests with the top ten. This material consisted of CD4+ or CD8+ T cells sorted from blood, taken in a trial of the OX40 agonist ivuxolimab. These receptors came from an adult with an advanced solid tumor such as melanoma, head and neck, liver or kidney cancer.

Concerning this clone itself: One end of the junction varies from germline; a read error may be responsible. The chain carries TRBV5-1 and TRBJ2-2, with 9 bases matching TRBD1. This CDR3 region has 16 residues. Germline V CDR1 and CDR2: SGHRS, YFSETQ. In nucleotides, the CDR3 is TGCGCCAGCACCTTGGGGGACAGGGAGGACACCGGGGAGCTGTTTTTT. As protein: CASTLGDREDTGELFF.

The rearrangement joins TRBV28 to TRBJ2-3; D is ambiguous. Germline V gives CDR1 MDHEN, CDR2 SYDVKM. This CDR3 has 14 residues. The V gene lost 6 bases and the J gene lost 2 bases, with 12 bases spanning the gap. The CDR3 is CASRPFRATDTQYF. The CDR3 DNA reads as TGTGCCAGCAGACCTTTTCGGGCCACAGATACGCAGTATTTT.

Here the CDR3 reads CASTPGGQVQPQHF. The CDR3 DNA reads as TGTGCCAGCACCCCGGGGGGTCAGGTTCAGCCCCAGCATTTT. This chain links TRBV28 with TRBJ1-5, with a possible D match to TRBD1 (5 bases). The germline CDR1 and CDR2 sequences are MDHEN and SYDVKM. This CDR3 spans 14 amino acids. The V end was cut by 7 bases, the J end by 6 bases, with 16 bases between. The whole variable domain, filled in from reference TRBV28 and TRBJ1-5, reads DVKVTQSSRYLVKRTGEKVFLECVQDMDHENMFWYRQDPGLGLRLIYFSYDVKMKEKGDIPEGYSVSREKKERFSLILESASTNQTSMYLCASTPGGQVQPQHFGDGTRLSIL.

This chain links TRBV6-6 with TRBJ2-3, with D tentatively TRBD2 (6 bases). Germline CDR1 MNHNY, CDR2 SVGAGI (reference sequence). The CDR3 is made up of 16 amino acids. Trimming pared 5 bases from V and 5 bases from J, leaving 20 bases between. The CDR3: CASSPGTGIFGDTQYF. The CDR3, as DNA: TGTGCCAGCAGTCCCGGGACTGGGATTTTTGGAGATACGCAGTATTTT.

This chain joins TRBV7-9 and TRBJ1-6; TRBD1 might be the D (6 bases). The CDR3 is 16 amino acids. Per the germline V gene, CDR1 is SEHNR and CDR2 is FQNEAQ (reference sequence). The V gene lost 5 bases and the J gene lost 5 bases, with 16 bases spanning the gap. This CDR3 reads CASSNKPGHNNSPLHF. As DNA, the CDR3 is TGTGCCAGCAGCAATAAACCGGGACACAATAATTCACCCCTCCACTTT. Full variable domain (missing parts from reference TRBV7-9 and TRBJ1-6): DTGVSQNPRHKITKRGQNVTFRCDPISEHNRLYWYRQTLGQGPEFLTYFQNEAQLEKSRLLSDRFSAERPKGSFSTLEIQRTEQGDSAMYLCASSNKPGHNNSPLHFGNGTRLTVT.

V usage is TRBV5-1 and J usage is TRBJ2-3; 10 bases are a match to TRBD1. CDR1 and CDR2 (germline): SGHRS, YFSETQ. With 4 bases clipped from V and 3 bases from J, the junction kept 8 bases outside the gene matches. The CDR3 has 16 amino acids. CDR3 sequence: CASSPGVGQGTDTQYF. The CDR3 DNA reads as TGCGCCAGCAGCCCTGGTGTGGGACAGGGGACAGATACGCAGTATTTT.

The rearrangement links TRBV9 to TRBJ1-1, with 8 bases identical to TRBD1. The germline CDR1 and CDR2 sequences are SGDLS and YYNGEE. This CDR3 comprises 17 residues. The J segment lost 4 bases and the V segment lost 6 bases, leaving 17 bases of the junction unmatched. The CDR3 region has the DNA TGTGCCAGCAACAAATTGGCCGGGGACAGGATTGTCACTGAAGCTTTCTTT. It specifies CASNKLAGDRIVTEAFF.

This clone has just one count. The CDR3 region is CASSPGQLDQETQYF. The CDR3 DNA follows: TGTGCCAGCAGCCCGGGACAGCTCGATCAAGAGACCCAGTACTTC. V gene TRBV5-5 combines with J gene TRBJ2-5, with 7 bases aligning to TRBD1. The junction had 8 bases not matched to a gene; V was cut back by 4 bases and J by 2 bases. There are 15 residues in the CDR3. Germline CDR1 SGHKS, CDR2 YYEKEE (reference sequence).

The chain recombines TRBV9 with TRBJ2-3, with 10 positions matching TRBD2. The V gene's germline CDR1 is SGDLS and CDR2 YYNGEE. This CDR3 contains 15 residues. V dropped 2 bases and J dropped 0; count of bases not matched to a gene: 0. CDR3 bases: TGTGCCAGCAGCGTGGGACTAGCGAGCACAGATACGCAGTATTTT. Translating gives CASSVGLASTDTQYF.

The gene calls are TRBV12-5 and TRBJ2-5; possibly TRBD2 for D (5 bases). Per germline, CDR1 LGHNT and CDR2 FRNRAP. The CDR3 has 12 amino acids. Trimming took off 1 base at V and 5 bases at J, with 5 bases between the two ends. CDR3 loop: CASGLGRETQYF. DNA of the CDR3: TGTGCTAGTGGTTTGGGGAGGGAGACCCAGTACTTC.

In regard to this clone: One end of the junction fails to match germline, which may point to a read error. CDR3: CARSGRLAGQETQYF. The CDR3 nucleotides read TGTGCCAGGAGTGGCCGACTAGCGGGACAAGAGACCCAGTACTTC. V gene TRBV25-1 combines with J gene TRBJ2-5; 11 bases match TRBD2. Germline V gene data show CDR1 as MGHDK and CDR2 as SYGVNS. CDR3 length: 15 amino acids.

V and J are TRBV7-2 and TRBJ2-5, with 7 nucleotides matching TRBD1. CDR3 length: 15 residues. Germline V CDR1 and CDR2: SGHTA, FQGNSA. J lost 4 bases, V lost 4 bases, and 9 bases had no gene match. CDR3 in DNA: TGTGCCAGCAGCTATCAAACAGGGGCGGGAGAGACCCAGTACTTC. It codes for CASSYQTGAGETQYF.

Only one count was recorded for this clone. The V call is TRBV5-5, the J call TRBJ2-1; TRBD2 matches 7 bases. Germline CDR1 reads SGHKS; CDR2 reads YYEKEE (reference sequence). The CDR3 extends over 18 amino acids. Trimming cost V 3 bases and J 0 bases; bases outside gene matches: 12. The CDR3 nucleotides read TGTGCCAGCAGCTGGCGCCTAGCGGTTCCGAGCTCCTACAATGAGCAGTTCTTC. Amino acid sequence: CASSWRLAVPSSYNEQFF.

The genes are TRBV2 and TRBJ2-5, with a possible D match to TRBD2 (6 bases). The length of the CDR3 is 14 residues. Germline-derived CDR1 and CDR2 are SNHLY and FYNNEI. V shed 0 bases and J shed 7 bases, with 12 bases lying between them. CDR3 residues: CASSEALQGGTQYF. The CDR3 DNA sequence: TGTGCCAGCAGTGAAGCGCTTCAGGGAGGGACCCAGTACTTC.

This clone appeared once. The chain employs TRBV7-2 and TRBJ2-6; TRBD1 agrees at 9 bases. After removal of 5 bases from V and 0 bases from J, the junction contained 8 bases not matched to a gene. The CDR3 length is 18 residues. Germline CDR1 is SGHTA and CDR2 is FQGNSA. CDR3 DNA: TGTGCCAGCAGCAGACAGGGACAGGGTTTCTCTGGGGCCAACGTCCTGACTTTC. The encoded protein is CASSRQGQGFSGANVLTF.

This clone was found once. The chain combines TRBV28 with TRBJ1-5; 9 bases line up with TRBD1. The germline V gene has CDR1 MDHEN and CDR2 SYDVKM. The CDR3 extends over 13 amino acids. V shed 6 bases, J shed 5 bases, and the junction held 2 bases outside the gene matches. The CDR3 reads CASRQGAYQPQHF. The CDR3 DNA reads as TGTGCCAGCAGACAGGGGGCTTATCAGCCCCAGCATTTT.

In this sample, this clone turned up once. This chain uses TRBV7-2 with TRBJ2-7, with TRBD1 matching 9 bases. Germline loops: CDR1 SGHTA, CDR2 FQGNSA. The CDR3 has 15 residues. The V gene end was trimmed by 1 base and the J gene end by 1 base; junction bases not matched to a gene: 2. CDR3: CASSLVGTGSYEQYF. The CDR3 bases are TGTGCCAGCAGCTTAGTAGGGACAGGGTCCTACGAGCAGTACTTC.

Only one count was recorded for this clone. The chain joins TRBV7-8 to TRBJ1-1, with TRBD1 matching over 8 bases. J lost 8 bases, V lost 1 base, and 12 bases had no gene match. This CDR3 has 16 residues. Germline V gene sequence: CDR1 SGHVS, CDR2 FQNEAQ. The CDR3 here is CASSLVLTTGGEEAFF. The CDR3 DNA follows: TGTGCCAGCAGCTTAGTCCTAACCACAGGGGGGGAAGAAGCTTTCTTT.

In DNA, the CDR3 is TGTGCCAGCAGTTACCTCCCAGGGGGTAATGAAAAACTGTTTTTT. As protein: CASSYLPGGNEKLFF. This chain links TRBV6-6 with TRBJ1-4, with TRBD1 identical over 7 bases. The germline V gene has CDR1 MNHNY and CDR2 SVGAGI (reference sequence). The CDR3 length is 15 residues. J gave up 4 bases and V 2 bases, and 4 bases lay outside the gene matches.

The sample holds one count of this clone. CDR3 nucleotide sequence: TGTGCCAGCAGTTTATCGCAGGGGGAGGGCCGCGGTTCACCCCTCCACTTT. Its translation: CASSLSQGEGRGSPLHF. The genes are TRBV27 and TRBJ1-6; TRBD1 matches at 7 bases. The CDR3 runs to 17 residues. Germline V gene sequence: CDR1 MNHEY, CDR2 SMNVEV (reference sequence). Germline trimming cut 0 bases from V and 9 bases from J; bases unmatched to any gene: 11.

The chain links TRBV7-3 to TRBJ2-7; D unresolved. The CDR3 has 15 amino acids. V was cut by 2 bases and J by 1 base, with 12 bases left in between. Germline CDR1 is SGHTA and CDR2 is FQGTGA. DNA for the CDR3: TGTGCCAGCAGCTTAGGCGGATTAGAATCCTACGAGCAGTACTTC. It specifies CASSLGGLESYEQYF.

The rearrangement links TRBV4-2 to TRBJ2-5, with unresolved D. The CDR3 length is 15 residues. Trimming removed 0 bases from V and 5 bases from J, with 13 bases in between. Germline loops: CDR1 LGHNA, CDR2 YNFKEQ. CDR3 bases: TGTGCCAGCAGCCAAGATGCGGCCGGGTTCGAGACCCAGTACTTC. Protein sequence: CASSQDAAGFETQYF.

V and J are TRBV18 and TRBJ1-2, with D possibly matching TRBD1 (6 bases). CDR1 and CDR2 (germline): KGHSH, LQKENI. The CDR3 covers 15 residues. The V end was cut by 0 bases, the J end by 3 bases, with 11 bases between. CDR3 bases: TGTGCCAGCTCACCACCGAGGACAGAAGACTATGGCTACACCTTC. Encoded protein: CASSPPRTEDYGYTF. The whole variable domain, remainder taken from reference TRBV18 and TRBJ1-2, is NAGVMQNPRHLVRRRGQEARLRCSPMKGHSHVYWYRQLPEEGLKFMVYLQKENIIDESGMPKERFSAEFPKEGPSILRIQQVVRGDSAAYFCASSPPRTEDYGYTFGSGTRLTVV.

J is TRBJ1-4 and V is TRBV5-1; TRBD1 might be the D (6 bases). Germline CDR1 SGHRS, CDR2 YFSETQ. The CDR3 loop spans 14 amino acids. V was pared by 0 bases and J by 8 bases, with 11 bases between. The CDR3 protein is CASSLGRGDEKLFF. The CDR3 nucleotides are TGCGCCAGCAGCTTGGGCAGGGGTGACGAAAAACTGTTTTTT.

CDR3 region: CASSIMSGNEQFF. The CDR3 region has the DNA TGTGCCAGTAGTATCATGTCGGGTAATGAGCAGTTCTTC. V gene TRBV19 combines with J gene TRBJ2-1; D unresolved. There are 13 residues in the CDR3. V was trimmed by 3 bases and J by 7 bases, leaving 10 bases between them. Germline V gene data show CDR1 as LNHDA and CDR2 as SQIVND (reference sequence).

This chain joins TRBV19 and TRBJ2-1; 8 nucleotides agree with TRBD1. The germline V gene has CDR1 LNHDA and CDR2 SQIVND (reference sequence). CDR3 size: 14 residues. J was trimmed by 7 bases and V by 7 bases; bases with no gene match: 9. CDR3 nucleotides: TGTGCCAGTACTCCGGGACAGGTCAGGAATGAGCAGTTCTTC. This encodes CASTPGQVRNEQFF.

The rearrangement uses TRBV6-4 and TRBJ1-2, with D maybe TRBD1 (6 bases). V lost 6 bases, J lost 9 bases, and 14 bases lay in between. CDR1 and CDR2 from the germline V gene are MRHNA and SNTAGT. The CDR3 is 12 amino acids. The DNA of the CDR3 is TGTGCCAGCAGGGACAGCGTATCAAGCTACACCTTC. This sequence encodes CASRDSVSSYTF.